Below are 5 T cell receptor beta chains sequenced from a single sample in a study of PD-1 blockade in classical Hodgkin lymphoma. The table came from immunoSEQ multiplex PCR; TCRdb's copy has only in-frame clones and leaves some out. Of 90,000 or so clones in the sample, just under 80% are singletons; the top ten hold over 7.5%. Stated time point: cycle 4 day 1 (C4D1), after 6 weeks of nivolumab. Brentuximab vedotin exposure varied among the patients, all of whom had relapsed after autologous stem cell transplantation. Sequenced material: peripheral blood mononuclear cells (PBMCs), taken before the fourth cycle of nivolumab. The origin of the receptors is a human donor with classical Hodgkin lymphoma.

V gene TRBV5-6 combines with J gene TRBJ1-1; 7 bases agree with TRBD1. CDR1 and CDR2 (germline): SGHDT, YYEEEE. After removal of 4 bases from V and 3 bases from J, the junction contained 12 bases not matched to a gene. This CDR3 region has 16 residues. CDR3 in amino acids: CASSPLEGAQDTEAFF. In DNA, the CDR3 is TGTGCCAGCAGCCCTTTGGAGGGGGCGCAGGACACTGAAGCTTTCTTT. The full variable domain, completed using reference TRBV5-6 and TRBJ1-1, is DAGVTQSPTHLIKTRGQQVTLRCSPKSGHDTVSWYQQALGQGPQFIFQYYEEEERQRGNFPDRFSGHQFPNYSSELNVNALLLGDSALYLCASSPLEGAQDTEAFFGQGTRLTVV.

The chain employs TRBV18 and TRBJ1-2; TRBD1 might be the D (5 bases). V was shortened by 6 bases and J by 3 bases, with 11 bases between the two germline ends. This CDR3 has 13 amino acids. Germline V lookup: CDR1 KGHSH, CDR2 LQKENI. In nucleotides, the CDR3 is TGTGCCAGCTCCTCCGGGACTCACTATGGCTACACCTTC. Translation: CASSSGTHYGYTF.

This clone has a handful of counts. The CDR3 loop is CASSKGTEPYFGYTF. CDR3 in DNA: TGTGCCAGTAGTAAAGGGACAGAGCCTTACTTTGGCTACACCTTC. V is TRBV19 and J is TRBJ1-2, with 7 bases matching TRBD1. The ends lost 4 bases at V and 7 bases at J; junction bases unmatched: 12. The CDR3 sequence is 15 residues long. Germline CDR1 and CDR2: LNHDA and SQIVND (reference sequence).

This clone showed up just once. V is TRBV6-5 and J is TRBJ1-2; D might be TRBD1 (5 bases). CDR3 length: 12 residues. Looked up from germline, CDR1 is MNHEY and CDR2 is SVGAGI. V lost 0 bases and J 7 bases, leaving 6 bases between the germline ends. CDR3 nucleotides: TGTGCCAGCAGTTACTCCACAGGTGGCTACACCTTC. This codes for CASSYSTGGYTF.

This clone appeared once. V gene TRBV29-1 combines with J gene TRBJ1-2, with no clear D. The CDR3 sequence is 13 residues long. CDR1 and CDR2 (germline): SQVTM, ANQGSEA. V lost 2 bases, J lost 8 bases, and 15 bases lay in between. In DNA form, the CDR3 reads TGCAGCGTTGAAAGGACCATCCTGCAGGGCTACACCTTC. Its protein product is CSVERTILQGYTF.